Listed below are T cell receptor beta chains from one sample, sequenced in a study of control samples from healthy donors and cancer patients. The data were produced by immunoSEQ multiplex PCR, yet TCRdb's version contains in-frame clones alone and is incomplete. The sample lists some 74,000 clones, about 94% occurring once. The sequenced material came from blood. The receptors here all came from a woman in her twenties or thirties in good health. Each CDR3 is given with its conserved first and last residue. The order of the fields is CDR3 DNA, CDR3 protein, clone size, D gene, V gene, J gene, CDR3 length. The D gene is left open where the match is weak. Clone sizes are given selectively: once, few, many, or a class where the clone is expanded.

CDR3nt: TGTGCCAGCATTGTACAGGGCGGGAACACTGAAGCTTTCTTT
CDR3aa: CASIVQGGNTEAFF
abundance: NA
d_gene: NA
v_gene: TRBV6-5
j_gene: TRBJ1-1
len: 14

CDR3nt: TGCATTGTGGGGCAGGTCAATCAGCCCCAGCATTTT
CDR3aa: CIVGQVNQPQHF
abundance: NA
d_gene: NA
v_gene: TRBV5-4
j_gene: TRBJ1-5
len: 12

CDR3nt: TGCAGCGTTGGGGGAATCTCTGGAAACACCATATATTTT
CDR3aa: CSVGGISGNTIYF
abundance: NA
d_gene: NA
v_gene: TRBV29-1
j_gene: TRBJ1-3
len: 13

CDR3nt: TGTGCCAGCAGTGCCCTACTTGGGCCAGGGGCTCAGGGCTACACCTTC
CDR3aa: CASSALLGPGAQGYTF
abundance: NA
d_gene: NA
v_gene: TRBV6-1
j_gene: TRBJ1-2
len: 16

CDR3nt: TGTGCCAGCAGATGGAGACCGGGACAGTTACAAGAGACCCAGTACTTC
CDR3aa: CASRWRPGQLQETQYF
abundance: NA
d_gene: TRBD1
v_gene: TRBV2
j_gene: TRBJ2-5
len: 16

CDR3nt: TGTGCCAGCAGTGAACCCTGGACGGGAAACTATGGCTACACCTTC
CDR3aa: CASSEPWTGNYGYTF
abundance: NA
d_gene: NA
v_gene: TRBV6-1
j_gene: TRBJ1-2
len: 15

CDR3nt: TGTGCCAGCAGTTTATCCGTTGGGACTAATCCCTACGAGCAGTACTTC
CDR3aa: CASSLSVGTNPYEQYF
abundance: NA
d_gene: TRBD2
v_gene: TRBV28
j_gene: TRBJ2-7
len: 16

CDR3nt: TGTGCCAGCAGTTCGAACACTGAAGCTTTCTTT
CDR3aa: CASSSNTEAFF
abundance: NA
d_gene: NA
v_gene: TRBV28
j_gene: TRBJ1-1
len: 11

CDR3nt: TGCAGCGTTCAGGGGGGCCTCCGGGGGAGTGATGGCTACACCTTC
CDR3aa: CSVQGGLRGSDGYTF
abundance: NA
d_gene: TRBD1
v_gene: TRBV29-1
j_gene: TRBJ1-2
len: 15

CDR3nt: TGCGCCAGCAGCTTCCAGGACAATAATGAAAAACTGTTTTTT
CDR3aa: CASSFQDNNEKLFF
abundance: NA
d_gene: NA
v_gene: TRBV5-1
j_gene: TRBJ1-4
len: 14

CDR3nt: TGTGCCAGCTCACCGGACTTGAACACTGAAGCTTTCTTT
CDR3aa: CASSPDLNTEAFF
abundance: NA
d_gene: NA
v_gene: TRBV18
j_gene: TRBJ1-1
len: 13

CDR3nt: TGTGCTGTCGGAGAGGACAATCAGCCCCAGCATTTT
CDR3aa: CAVGEDNQPQHF
abundance: NA
d_gene: NA
v_gene: TRBV30
j_gene: TRBJ1-5
len: 12

CDR3nt: TGTGCCACCAGTGATGCTACTCGGACCGGCACCGGGGAGCTGTTTTTT
CDR3aa: CATSDATRTGTGELFF
abundance: NA
d_gene: NA
v_gene: TRBV24-1
j_gene: TRBJ2-2
len: 16

CDR3nt: TGTGCCAGCTCACCAAGTTCGGGACAGCATAATTCACCCCTCCACTTT
CDR3aa: CASSPSSGQHNSPLHF
abundance: NA
d_gene: TRBD1
v_gene: TRBV18
j_gene: TRBJ1-6
len: 16

CDR3nt: TGTGCCAGCAGCTTAGCCTTCTATGGCTACACCTTC
CDR3aa: CASSLAFYGYTF
abundance: NA
d_gene: NA
v_gene: TRBV7-2
j_gene: TRBJ1-2
len: 12

CDR3nt: TGTGCCAGCAGCCGCGACCGTAACACTGAAGCTTTCTTT
CDR3aa: CASSRDRNTEAFF
abundance: NA
d_gene: NA
v_gene: TRBV7-8
j_gene: TRBJ1-1
len: 13

CDR3nt: TGTGCCAGCAGTGATGTCTCTGACATAACAATAAACAATGAGCAGTTCTTC
CDR3aa: CASSDVSDITINNEQFF
abundance: NA
d_gene: NA
v_gene: TRBV6-1
j_gene: TRBJ2-1
len: 17

CDR3nt: TGTGCTAGTGGGGGGGTCTTGGAGACCCAGTACTTC
CDR3aa: CASGGVLETQYF
abundance: NA
d_gene: NA
v_gene: TRBV12-5
j_gene: TRBJ2-5
len: 12

CDR3nt: TGTGCCTGGAACAGGGGGCAGGCTGGAAACACCATATATTTT
CDR3aa: CAWNRGQAGNTIYF
abundance: NA
d_gene: TRBD1
v_gene: TRBV30
j_gene: TRBJ1-3
len: 14

CDR3nt: TGCGCCAGCAGCGGATCCGGGACAGGCTGGACTCAAGAGACCCAGTACTTC
CDR3aa: CASSGSGTGWTQETQYF
abundance: NA
d_gene: TRBD1
v_gene: TRBV5-1
j_gene: TRBJ2-5
len: 17

CDR3nt: TGTGCCAGCTCACCACCCGGGACAGCTACAGATACGCAGTATTTT
CDR3aa: CASSPPGTATDTQYF
abundance: NA
d_gene: TRBD1
v_gene: TRBV18
j_gene: TRBJ2-3
len: 15

CDR3nt: TGTGCCTGGAGCCGGGGTTCGGTGACTGAAGCTTTCTTT
CDR3aa: CAWSRGSVTEAFF
abundance: once
d_gene: NA
v_gene: TRBV30
j_gene: TRBJ1-1
len: 13

CDR3nt: TGTGCCAGCAGGGGGTGGCAGGGGAAAGGTCAGCCCCAGCATTTT
CDR3aa: CASRGWQGKGQPQHF
abundance: NA
d_gene: NA
v_gene: TRBV2
j_gene: TRBJ1-5
len: 15

CDR3nt: TGCGCCAGCAGTGAGGCGGGGTTGAGGGAGGACGGCTACACCTTC
CDR3aa: CASSEAGLREDGYTF
abundance: NA
d_gene: NA
v_gene: TRBV10-2
j_gene: TRBJ1-2
len: 15

CDR3nt: TGTGCTAGCAGCTTAGCGTCAAGTAGCGGGGGTAGCACAGATACGCAGTATTTT
CDR3aa: CASSLASSSGGSTDTQYF
abundance: NA
d_gene: TRBD2
v_gene: TRBV7-7
j_gene: TRBJ2-3
len: 18

CDR3nt: TGTGCCAGCAGTTCCGGGGCGGCAGAGGTTAGGGGCTACACCTTC
CDR3aa: CASSSGAAEVRGYTF
abundance: NA
d_gene: NA
v_gene: TRBV6-5
j_gene: TRBJ1-2
len: 15

CDR3nt: TGTGCCTGGCGGCAGGGGTTATTCTCTGGGGCCAACGTCCTGACTTTC
CDR3aa: CAWRQGLFSGANVLTF
abundance: NA
d_gene: NA
v_gene: TRBV30
j_gene: TRBJ2-6
len: 16

CDR3nt: TGCGCCAGCAGGGGCCGGGACAGCCTTAATGAAAAACTGTTTTTT
CDR3aa: CASRGRDSLNEKLFF
abundance: NA
d_gene: TRBD1
v_gene: TRBV5-1
j_gene: TRBJ1-4
len: 15

CDR3nt: TGCGCCAGCAGCTTAGGGGGTTCCTACAATGAGCAGTTCTTC
CDR3aa: CASSLGGSYNEQFF
abundance: NA
d_gene: NA
v_gene: TRBV5-1
j_gene: TRBJ2-1
len: 14

CDR3nt: TGTGCCACCAGTGACCCAGAGAGCTCCTACAATGAGCAGTTCTTC
CDR3aa: CATSDPESSYNEQFF
abundance: NA
d_gene: NA
v_gene: TRBV24-1
j_gene: TRBJ2-1
len: 15

CDR3nt: TGTGCCACCAGCCCCGTCCGGACTGGGTCACCCCTCCACTTT
CDR3aa: CATSPVRTGSPLHF
abundance: NA
d_gene: NA
v_gene: TRBV15
j_gene: TRBJ1-6
len: 14

CDR3nt: TGTGCCAGCAGCTTAAATGGATTTCCCCAAGAGACCCAGTACTTC
CDR3aa: CASSLNGFPQETQYF
abundance: once
d_gene: NA
v_gene: TRBV7-6
j_gene: TRBJ2-5
len: 15

CDR3nt: TGTGCCAGCAGGGACGGAATAAATGAAAAACTGTTTTTT
CDR3aa: CASRDGINEKLFF
abundance: once
d_gene: NA
v_gene: TRBV12-3/TRBV12-4
j_gene: TRBJ1-4
len: 13

CDR3nt: TGCGCCAGCAGCCTCAGGACAGATCCCTCAAATGCTATGCAGTATTTT
CDR3aa: CASSLRTDPSNAMQYF
abundance: NA
d_gene: NA
v_gene: TRBV4-1
j_gene: TRBJ2-3
len: 16

CDR3nt: TGTGCCGGATCCACTAGCGGAGCCACAGATACGCAGTATTTT
CDR3aa: CAGSTSGATDTQYF
abundance: NA
d_gene: TRBD2
v_gene: TRBV5-4
j_gene: TRBJ2-3
len: 14

CDR3nt: TGTGCCAACGGGGGAGACGGCTACACCTTC
CDR3aa: CANGGDGYTF
abundance: NA
d_gene: NA
v_gene: TRBV2
j_gene: TRBJ1-2
len: 10

CDR3nt: TGTGCCACCAGTGGGGGGCCGGTCTACGAGCAGTACTTC
CDR3aa: CATSGGPVYEQYF
abundance: NA
d_gene: NA
v_gene: TRBV24-1
j_gene: TRBJ2-7
len: 13

CDR3nt: TGTGCCTGGAGTGTAGGCTCCGCCTATGGCTACACCTTC
CDR3aa: CAWSVGSAYGYTF
abundance: NA
d_gene: NA
v_gene: TRBV30
j_gene: TRBJ1-2
len: 13

CDR3nt: TGTGCCAGTAGTCCTCGGACCGGTTCTGATACGCAGTATTTT
CDR3aa: CASSPRTGSDTQYF
abundance: few
d_gene: NA
v_gene: TRBV19
j_gene: TRBJ2-3
len: 14

CDR3nt: TGTGCCAGCAGTGTGGAGGGGCGAGTGAACACTGAAGCTTTCTTT
CDR3aa: CASSVEGRVNTEAFF
abundance: NA
d_gene: NA
v_gene: TRBV2
j_gene: TRBJ1-1
len: 15

CDR3nt: TGTGCCAGCAGCCCCGGGACAGGGTCGGGGCGTTACTTC
CDR3aa: CASSPGTGSGRYF
abundance: NA
d_gene: TRBD1
v_gene: TRBV11-2
j_gene: TRBJ2-4
len: 13

CDR3nt: TGTGCCAGCAGTGATATCCGGCGGCGGATCACCCCGTTGAGAGGTTCACCCCTCCACTTT
CDR3aa: CASSDIRRRITPLRGSPLHF
abundance: few
d_gene: NA
v_gene: TRBV6-1
j_gene: TRBJ1-6
len: 20

CDR3nt: TGTGCCAGTAGGGAGAACAGGGTAACAAAGCAGCCCCAGCATTTT
CDR3aa: CASRENRVTKQPQHF
abundance: NA
d_gene: NA
v_gene: TRBV19
j_gene: TRBJ1-5
len: 15

CDR3nt: TGTGCCAGCAGTCCAGGGAGCTCCTATAATTCACCCCTCCACTTT
CDR3aa: CASSPGSSYNSPLHF
abundance: NA
d_gene: NA
v_gene: TRBV7-9
j_gene: TRBJ1-6
len: 15